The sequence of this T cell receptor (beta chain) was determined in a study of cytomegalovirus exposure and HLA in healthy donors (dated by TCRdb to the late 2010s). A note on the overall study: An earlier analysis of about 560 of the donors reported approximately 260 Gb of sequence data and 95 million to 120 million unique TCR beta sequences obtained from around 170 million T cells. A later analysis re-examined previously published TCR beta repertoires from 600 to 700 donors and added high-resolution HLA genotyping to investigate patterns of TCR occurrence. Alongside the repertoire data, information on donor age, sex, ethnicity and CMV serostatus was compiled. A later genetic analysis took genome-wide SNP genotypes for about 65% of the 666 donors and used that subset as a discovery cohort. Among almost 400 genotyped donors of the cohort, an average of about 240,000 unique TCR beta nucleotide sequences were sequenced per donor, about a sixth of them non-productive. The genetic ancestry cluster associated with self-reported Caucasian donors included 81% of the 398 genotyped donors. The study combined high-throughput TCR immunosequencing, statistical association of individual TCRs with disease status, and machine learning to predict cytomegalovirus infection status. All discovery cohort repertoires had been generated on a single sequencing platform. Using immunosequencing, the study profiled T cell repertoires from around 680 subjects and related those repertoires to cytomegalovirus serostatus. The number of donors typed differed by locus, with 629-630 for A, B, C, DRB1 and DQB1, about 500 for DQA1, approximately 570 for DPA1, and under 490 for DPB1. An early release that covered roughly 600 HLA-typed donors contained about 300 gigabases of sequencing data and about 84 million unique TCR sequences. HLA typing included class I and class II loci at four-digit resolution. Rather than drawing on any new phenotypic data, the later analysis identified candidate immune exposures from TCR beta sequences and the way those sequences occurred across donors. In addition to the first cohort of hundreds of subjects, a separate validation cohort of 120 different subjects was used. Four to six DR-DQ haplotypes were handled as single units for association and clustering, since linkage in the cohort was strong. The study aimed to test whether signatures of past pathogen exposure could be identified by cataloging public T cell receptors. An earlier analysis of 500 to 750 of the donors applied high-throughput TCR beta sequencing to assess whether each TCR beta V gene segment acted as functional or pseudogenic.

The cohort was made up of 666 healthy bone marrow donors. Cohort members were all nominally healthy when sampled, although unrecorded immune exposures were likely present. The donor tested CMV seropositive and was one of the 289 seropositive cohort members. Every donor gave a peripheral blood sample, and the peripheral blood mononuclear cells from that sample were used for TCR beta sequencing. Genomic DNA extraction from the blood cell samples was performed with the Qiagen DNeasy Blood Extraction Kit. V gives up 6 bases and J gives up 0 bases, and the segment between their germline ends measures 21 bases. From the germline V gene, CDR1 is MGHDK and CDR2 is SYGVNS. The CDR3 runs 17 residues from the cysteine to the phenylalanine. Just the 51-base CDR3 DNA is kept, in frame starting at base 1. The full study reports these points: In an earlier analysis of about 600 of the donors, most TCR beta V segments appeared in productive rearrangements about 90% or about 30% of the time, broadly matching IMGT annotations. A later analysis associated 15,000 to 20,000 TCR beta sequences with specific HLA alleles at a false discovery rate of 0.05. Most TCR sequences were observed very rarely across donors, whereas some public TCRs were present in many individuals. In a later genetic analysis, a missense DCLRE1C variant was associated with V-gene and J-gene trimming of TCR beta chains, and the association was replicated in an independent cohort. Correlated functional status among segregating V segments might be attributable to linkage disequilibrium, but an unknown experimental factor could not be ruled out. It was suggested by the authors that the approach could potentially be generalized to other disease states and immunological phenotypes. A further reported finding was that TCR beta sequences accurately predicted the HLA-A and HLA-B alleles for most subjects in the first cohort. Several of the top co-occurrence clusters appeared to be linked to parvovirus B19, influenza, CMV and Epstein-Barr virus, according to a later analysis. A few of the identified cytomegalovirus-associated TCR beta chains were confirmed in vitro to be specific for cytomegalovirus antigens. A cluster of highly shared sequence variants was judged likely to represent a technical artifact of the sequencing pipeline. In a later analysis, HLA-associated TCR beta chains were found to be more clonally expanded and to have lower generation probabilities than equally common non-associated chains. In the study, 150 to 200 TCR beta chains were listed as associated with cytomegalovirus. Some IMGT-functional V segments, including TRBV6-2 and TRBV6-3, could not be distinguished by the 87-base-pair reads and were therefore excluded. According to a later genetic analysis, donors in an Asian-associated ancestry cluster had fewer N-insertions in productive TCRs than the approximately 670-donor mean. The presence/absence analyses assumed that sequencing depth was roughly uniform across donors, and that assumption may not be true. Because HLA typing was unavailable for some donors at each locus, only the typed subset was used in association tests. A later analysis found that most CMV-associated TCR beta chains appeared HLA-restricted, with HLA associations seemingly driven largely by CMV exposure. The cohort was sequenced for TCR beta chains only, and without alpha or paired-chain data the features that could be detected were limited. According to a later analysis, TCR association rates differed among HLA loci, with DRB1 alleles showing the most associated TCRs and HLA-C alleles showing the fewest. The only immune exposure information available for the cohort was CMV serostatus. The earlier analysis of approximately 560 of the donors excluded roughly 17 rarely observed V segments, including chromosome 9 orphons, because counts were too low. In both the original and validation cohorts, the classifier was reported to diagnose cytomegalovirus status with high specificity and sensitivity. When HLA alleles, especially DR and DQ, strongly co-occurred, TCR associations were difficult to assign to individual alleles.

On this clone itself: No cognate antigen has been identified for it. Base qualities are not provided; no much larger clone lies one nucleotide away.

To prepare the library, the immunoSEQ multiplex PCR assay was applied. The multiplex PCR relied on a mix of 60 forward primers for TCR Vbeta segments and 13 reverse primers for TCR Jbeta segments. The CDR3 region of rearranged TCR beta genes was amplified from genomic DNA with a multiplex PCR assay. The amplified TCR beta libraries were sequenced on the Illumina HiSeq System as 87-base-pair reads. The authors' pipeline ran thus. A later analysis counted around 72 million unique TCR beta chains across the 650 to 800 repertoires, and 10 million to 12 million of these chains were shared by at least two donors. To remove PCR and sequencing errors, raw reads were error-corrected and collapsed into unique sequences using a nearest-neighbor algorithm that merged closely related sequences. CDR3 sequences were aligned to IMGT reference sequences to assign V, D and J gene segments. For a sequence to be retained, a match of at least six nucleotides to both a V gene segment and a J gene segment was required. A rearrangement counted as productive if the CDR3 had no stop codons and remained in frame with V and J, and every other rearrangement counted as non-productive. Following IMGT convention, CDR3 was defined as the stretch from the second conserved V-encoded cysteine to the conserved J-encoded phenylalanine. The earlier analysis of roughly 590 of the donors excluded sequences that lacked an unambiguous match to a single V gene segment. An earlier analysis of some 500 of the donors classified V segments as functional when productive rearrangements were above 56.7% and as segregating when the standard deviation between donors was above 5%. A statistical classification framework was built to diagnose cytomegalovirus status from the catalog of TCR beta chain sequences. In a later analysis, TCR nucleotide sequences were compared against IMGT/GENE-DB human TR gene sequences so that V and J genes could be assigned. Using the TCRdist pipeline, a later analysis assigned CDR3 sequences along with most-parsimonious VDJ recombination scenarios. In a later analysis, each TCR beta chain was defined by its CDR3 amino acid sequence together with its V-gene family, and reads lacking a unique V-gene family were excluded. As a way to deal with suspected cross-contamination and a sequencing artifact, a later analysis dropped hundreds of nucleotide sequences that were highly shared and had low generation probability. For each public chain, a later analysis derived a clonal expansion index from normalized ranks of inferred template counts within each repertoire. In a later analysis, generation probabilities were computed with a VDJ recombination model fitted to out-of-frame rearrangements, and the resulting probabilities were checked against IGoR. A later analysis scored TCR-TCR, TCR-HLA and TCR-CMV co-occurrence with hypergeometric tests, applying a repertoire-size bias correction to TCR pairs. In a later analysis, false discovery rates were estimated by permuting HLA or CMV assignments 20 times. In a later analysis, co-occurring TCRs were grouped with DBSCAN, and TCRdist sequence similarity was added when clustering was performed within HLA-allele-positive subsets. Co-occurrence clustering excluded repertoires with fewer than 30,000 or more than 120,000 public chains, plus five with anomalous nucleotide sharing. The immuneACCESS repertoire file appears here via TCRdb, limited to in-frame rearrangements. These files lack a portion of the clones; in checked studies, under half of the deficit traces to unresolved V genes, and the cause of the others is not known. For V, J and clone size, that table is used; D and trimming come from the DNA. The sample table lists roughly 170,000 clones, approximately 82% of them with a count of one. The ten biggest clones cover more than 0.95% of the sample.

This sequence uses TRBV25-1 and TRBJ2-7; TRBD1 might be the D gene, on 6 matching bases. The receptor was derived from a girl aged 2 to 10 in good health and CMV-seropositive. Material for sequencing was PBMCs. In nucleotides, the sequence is TGTGCCAGCAGCCCGAACGGTGGGACAAACCGCTCCTACGAGCAGTACTTC. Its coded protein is CASSPNGGTNRSYEQYF.